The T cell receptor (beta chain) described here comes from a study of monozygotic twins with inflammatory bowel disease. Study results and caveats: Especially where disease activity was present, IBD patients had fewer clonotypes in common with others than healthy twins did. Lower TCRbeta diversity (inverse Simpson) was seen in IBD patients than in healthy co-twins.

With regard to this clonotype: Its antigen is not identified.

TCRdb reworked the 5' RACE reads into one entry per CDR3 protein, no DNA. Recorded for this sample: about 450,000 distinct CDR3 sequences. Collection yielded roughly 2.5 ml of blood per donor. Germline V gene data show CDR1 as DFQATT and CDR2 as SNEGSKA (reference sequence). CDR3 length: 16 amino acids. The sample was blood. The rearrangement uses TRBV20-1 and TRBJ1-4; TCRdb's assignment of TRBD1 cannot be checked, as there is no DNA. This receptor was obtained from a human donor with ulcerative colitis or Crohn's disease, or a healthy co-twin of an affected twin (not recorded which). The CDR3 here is CSASLRLGEATGKLFF.